The rows below give T cell receptor beta chains drawn from one sample of a study of blood T cell repertoires in COVID-19. The method was immunoSEQ multiplex PCR; TCRdb's version includes in-frame clones alone and lacks a portion of them. The sample has about 68,000 clones, approximately 88% seen once. The specimen was peripheral blood. The receptors come from a human donor in a cohort sampled during active COVID-19. Each CDR3 is given with its conserved first and last residue. Each record gives: V gene, J gene, CDR3 protein.

TRBV30	TRBJ1-2	CAWSVTGSYGYTF
TRBV29-1	TRBJ2-4	CSVGPFPTGTQNIQYF
TRBV4-3	TRBJ1-2	CASSQADRGGNNGYTF
TRBV4-1	TRBJ1-1	CASSQGSGAFF
TRBV7-8	TRBJ2-6	CASSLRGTLLSGANVLTF
TRBV10-3	TRBJ2-1	CAISETLAGISNEQFF
TRBV6-6	TRBJ2-7	CASRTGQQQYF
TRBV5-1	TRBJ1-1	CASNEGAATEAFF
TRBV2	TRBJ1-2	CASSEREGNYGYTF
TRBV18	TRBJ2-1	CASESGGGPYNEQFF
TRBV5-5	TRBJ1-5	CASSPFMPGTGGEVNQPQHF
TRBV7-9	TRBJ1-6	CASSLSSSPLHF
TRBV3-1/TRBV3-2	TRBJ2-3	CASSQGRGNPTDTQYF
TRBV2	TRBJ2-1	CASTPDRSYNEQFF
TRBV28	TRBJ1-2	CASSLGQGVSGYTF
TRBV11-3	TRBJ2-1	CASSLTLAGSHNEQFF
TRBV6-4	TRBJ1-2	CASSDSNSVWGVYGYTF
TRBV19	TRBJ1-5	CASSQLDRGTSNQPQHF
TRBV5-8	TRBJ1-2	CASSLGRTGGRGYTF
TRBV24-1	TRBJ2-1	CATSDSSGLYNEQFF
TRBV28	TRBJ1-3	CASSSIYGNTIYF
TRBV28	TRBJ1-5	CASRPPGGLGQPQHF
TRBV6-5	TRBJ1-3	CASIQGVIGNTIYF
TRBV11-3	TRBJ2-3	CASSSLAGVDTQYF
TRBV28	TRBJ1-5	CASSTGQGALQPQHF
TRBV6-4	TRBJ1-2	CASSRTRRGSRDYGYTF
TRBV15	TRBJ2-2	CATSPRLAGPGELFF
TRBV25-1	TRBJ1-3	CASSARHQANTIYF
TRBV24-1	TRBJ2-1	CATSDPWGTDYNEQFF
TRBV19	TRBJ2-6	CASSDKRSGANVLTF
TRBV11-2	TRBJ2-1	CASSLPSGSPYNEQFF
TRBV6-5	TRBJ2-5	CASSYSRGTSGRGQYF
TRBV4-1	TRBJ1-3	CASSLGGGRSGNTIYF
TRBV27	TRBJ1-1	CASSRRQANTEAFF
TRBV6-5	TRBJ2-3	CASSFRLAASTDTQYF
TRBV24-1	TRBJ1-2	CATSDYTGDGYTF
TRBV29-1	TRBJ1-1	CSVIQGGAEAFF
TRBV3-1/TRBV3-2	TRBJ1-3	CASSQDGTGGRGNTIYF